The clone carrying this TCR beta chain was picked up a small number of times. Its matching antigen is unknown. Via MiXCR, TCRdb re-called the 5' RACE reads, giving one row per CDR3 protein. The table records roughly 600,000 distinct CDR3 sequences, about a sixth of them present only once. Germline CDR1 reads MGHDK; CDR2 reads SYGVNS. This CDR3 has 12 amino acids. Trimming left V 10 bases short and J 3 bases short, with 11 bases between. This specimen belongs to a study of T-cell memory formation after mild COVID-19. Turning to the study itself: The two donors had largely donor-specific TCR clusters. Study-level results: Largely, contracting CD4+ clones fell within CM and EM, and contracting CD8+ clones within EMRA.

This sequence joins TRBV25-1 and TRBJ2-3; no reliable D call. Sequenced input: PBMCs or a T cell subset sorted from them (not recorded which). This clonotype originated in an adult woman who had mild COVID-19 (a few samples of this study predate the infection). Cell type and time point are not known. CDR3 amino acids: CATEGRTDTQYF. As DNA, the CDR3 is TGTGCCACCGAAGGGCGGACAGATACGCAGTATTTT.